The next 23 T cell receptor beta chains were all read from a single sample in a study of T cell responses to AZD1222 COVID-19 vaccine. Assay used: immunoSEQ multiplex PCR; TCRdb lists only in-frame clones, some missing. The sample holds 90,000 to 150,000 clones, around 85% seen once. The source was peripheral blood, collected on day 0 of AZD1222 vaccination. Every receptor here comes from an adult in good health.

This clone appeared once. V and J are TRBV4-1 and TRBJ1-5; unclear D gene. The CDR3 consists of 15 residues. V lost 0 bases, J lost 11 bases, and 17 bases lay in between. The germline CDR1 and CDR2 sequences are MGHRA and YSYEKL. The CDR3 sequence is CASSQESPEDGSQHF. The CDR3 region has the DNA TGCGCCAGCAGCCAAGAGAGTCCGGAGGACGGGTCCCAGCATTTT.

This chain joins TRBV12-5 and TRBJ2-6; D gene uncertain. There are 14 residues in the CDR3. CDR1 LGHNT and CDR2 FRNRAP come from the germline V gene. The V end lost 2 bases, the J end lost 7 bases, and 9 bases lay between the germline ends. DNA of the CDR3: TGTGCTAGTGGTTTGTCACTGGGAGCCAACGTCCTGACTTTC. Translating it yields CASGLSLGANVLTF. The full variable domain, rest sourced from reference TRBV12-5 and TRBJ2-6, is DARVTQTPRHKVTEMGQEVTMRCQPILGHNTVFWYRQTMMQGLELLAYFRNRAPLDDSGMPKDRFSAEMPDATLATLKIQPSEPRDSAVYFCASGLSLGANVLTFGAGSRLTVL.

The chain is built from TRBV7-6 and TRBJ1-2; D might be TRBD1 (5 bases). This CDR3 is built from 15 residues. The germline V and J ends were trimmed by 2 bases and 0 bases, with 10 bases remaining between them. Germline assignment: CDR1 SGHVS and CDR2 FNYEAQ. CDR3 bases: TGTGCCAGCAGCTTAACACAGGATTCTAACTATGGCTACACCTTC. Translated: CASSLTQDSNYGYTF.

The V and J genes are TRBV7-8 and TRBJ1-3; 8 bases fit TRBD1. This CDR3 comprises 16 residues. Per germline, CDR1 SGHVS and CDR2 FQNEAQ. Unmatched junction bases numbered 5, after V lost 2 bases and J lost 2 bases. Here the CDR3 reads CASSLPRTGPGNTIYF. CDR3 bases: TGTGCCAGCAGCTTACCGAGGACAGGGCCTGGAAACACCATATATTTT.

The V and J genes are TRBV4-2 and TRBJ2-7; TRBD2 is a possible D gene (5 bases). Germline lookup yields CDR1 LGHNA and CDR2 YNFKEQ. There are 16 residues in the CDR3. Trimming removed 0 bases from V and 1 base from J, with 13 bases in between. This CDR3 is CASSQDSRELSYEQYF. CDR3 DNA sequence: TGTGCCAGCAGCCAAGATTCGAGGGAATTATCCTACGAGCAGTACTTC.

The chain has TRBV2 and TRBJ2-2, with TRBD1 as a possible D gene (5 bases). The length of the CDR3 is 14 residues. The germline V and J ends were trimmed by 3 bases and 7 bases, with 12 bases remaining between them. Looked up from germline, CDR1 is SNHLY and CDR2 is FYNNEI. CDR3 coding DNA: TGTGCCAGCAGTGAGCTCAGGGTGAGCGGGGAGCTGTTTTTT. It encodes CASSELRVSGELFF.

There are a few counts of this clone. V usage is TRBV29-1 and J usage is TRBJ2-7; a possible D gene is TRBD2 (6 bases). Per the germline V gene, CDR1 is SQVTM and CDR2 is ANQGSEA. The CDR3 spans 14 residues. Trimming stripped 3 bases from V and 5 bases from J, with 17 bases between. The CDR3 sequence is CSVDSPGVTNEQYF. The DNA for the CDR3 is TGCAGCGTTGACTCTCCGGGGGTGACGAACGAGCAGTACTTC.

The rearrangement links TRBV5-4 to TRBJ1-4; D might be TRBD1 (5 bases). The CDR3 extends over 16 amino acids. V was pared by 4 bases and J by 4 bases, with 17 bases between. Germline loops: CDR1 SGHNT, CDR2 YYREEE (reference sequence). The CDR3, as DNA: TGTGCCAGCAGCCGTGGGGGGGGTCTAGGTAATGAAAAACTGTTTTTT. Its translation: CASSRGGGLGNEKLFF.

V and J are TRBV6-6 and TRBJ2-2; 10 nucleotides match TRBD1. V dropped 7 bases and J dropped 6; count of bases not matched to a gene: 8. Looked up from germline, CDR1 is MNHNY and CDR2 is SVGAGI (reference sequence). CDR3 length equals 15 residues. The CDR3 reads CASNGQGGSPGELFF. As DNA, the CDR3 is TGTGCCAGCAACGGACAGGGGGGGAGTCCCGGGGAGCTGTTTTTT.

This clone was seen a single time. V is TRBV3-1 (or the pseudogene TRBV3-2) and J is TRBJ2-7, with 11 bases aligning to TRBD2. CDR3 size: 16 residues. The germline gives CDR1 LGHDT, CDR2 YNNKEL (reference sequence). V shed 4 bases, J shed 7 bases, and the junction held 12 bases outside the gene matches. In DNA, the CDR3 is TGTGCCAGCAGCCCGAATGGTAGCGGGGGGGTTGGGGAGCAGTACTTC. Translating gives CASSPNGSGGVGEQYF.

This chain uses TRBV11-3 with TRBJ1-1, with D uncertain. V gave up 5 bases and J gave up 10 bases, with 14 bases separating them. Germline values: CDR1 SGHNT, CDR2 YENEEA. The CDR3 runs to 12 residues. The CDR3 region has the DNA TGTGCCAGCAGCACGACTGCCATGGTAGCTTTCTTT. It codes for CASSTTAMVAFF.

CDR3 protein: CASTFRGLGNTIYF. Here the CDR3 DNA reads TGTGCCAGCACCTTCAGGGGGCTTGGAAACACCATATATTTT. The chain employs TRBV25-1 and TRBJ1-3; TRBD1 agrees at 8 bases. The CDR3 contains 14 residues. From germline, CDR1 is MGHDK and CDR2 SYGVNS. Germline trimming cut 7 bases from V and 3 bases from J; bases unmatched to any gene: 5. Using reference TRBV25-1 and TRBJ1-3 for the parts outside the CDR3, the full variable domain is EADIYQTPRYLVIGTGKKITLECSQTMGHDKMYWYQQDPGMELHLIHYSYGVNSTEKGDLSSESTVSRIRTEHFPLTLESARPSHTSQYLCASTFRGLGNTIYFGEGSWLTVV.

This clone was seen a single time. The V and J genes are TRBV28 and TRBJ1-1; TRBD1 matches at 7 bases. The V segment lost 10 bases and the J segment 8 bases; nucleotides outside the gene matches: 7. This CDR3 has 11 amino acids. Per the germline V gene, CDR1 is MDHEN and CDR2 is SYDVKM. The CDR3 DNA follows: TGTGCCACCTCCGCGGACAGGGAAGCTTTCTTT. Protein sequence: CATSADREAFF.

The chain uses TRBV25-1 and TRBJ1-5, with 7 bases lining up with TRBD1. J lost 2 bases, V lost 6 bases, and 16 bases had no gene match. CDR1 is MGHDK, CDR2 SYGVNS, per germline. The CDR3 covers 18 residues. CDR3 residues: CASSAEVGVTGGNQPQHF. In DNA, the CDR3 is TGTGCCAGCAGCGCCGAAGTGGGGGTTACAGGGGGCAATCAGCCCCAGCATTTT.

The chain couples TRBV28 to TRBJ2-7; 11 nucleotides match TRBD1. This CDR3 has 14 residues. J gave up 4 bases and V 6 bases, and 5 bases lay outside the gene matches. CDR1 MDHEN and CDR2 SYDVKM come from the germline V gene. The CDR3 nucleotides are TGTGCCAGCAGCAGGGGACAGGGGGTTTACGAGCAGTACTTC. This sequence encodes CASSRGQGVYEQYF.

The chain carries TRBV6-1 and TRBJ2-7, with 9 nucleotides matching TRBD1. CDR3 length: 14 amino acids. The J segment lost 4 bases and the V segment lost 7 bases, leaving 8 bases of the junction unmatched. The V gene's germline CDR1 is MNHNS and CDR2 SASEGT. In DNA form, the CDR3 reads TGTGCCAGCACCTTACAGGGGGCAGGGTACGAGCAGTACTTC. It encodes CASTLQGAGYEQYF.

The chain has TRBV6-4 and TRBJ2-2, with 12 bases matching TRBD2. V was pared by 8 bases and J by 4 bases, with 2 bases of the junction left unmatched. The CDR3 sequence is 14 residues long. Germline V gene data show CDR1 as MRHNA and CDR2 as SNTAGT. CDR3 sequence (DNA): TGTGCCAGCCAGGGACTAGCGGGCACCGGGGAGCTGTTTTTT. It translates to CASQGLAGTGELFF.

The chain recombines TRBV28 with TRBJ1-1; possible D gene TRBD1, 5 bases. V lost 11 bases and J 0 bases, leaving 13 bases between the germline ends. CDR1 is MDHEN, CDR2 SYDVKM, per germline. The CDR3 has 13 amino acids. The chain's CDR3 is CALTAGVNTEAFF. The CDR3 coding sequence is TGTGCCCTCACCGCGGGGGTGAACACTGAAGCTTTCTTT.

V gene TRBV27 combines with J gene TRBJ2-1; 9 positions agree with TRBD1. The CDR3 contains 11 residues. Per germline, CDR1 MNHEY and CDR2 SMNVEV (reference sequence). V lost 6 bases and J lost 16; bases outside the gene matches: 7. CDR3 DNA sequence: TGTGCCAGCAGATTCAGACAGGGGGGTTTCTTC. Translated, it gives CASRFRQGGFF.

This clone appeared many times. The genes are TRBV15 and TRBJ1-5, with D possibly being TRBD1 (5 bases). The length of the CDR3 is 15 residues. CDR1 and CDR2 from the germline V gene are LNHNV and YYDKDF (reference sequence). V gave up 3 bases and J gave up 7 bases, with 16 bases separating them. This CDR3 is CATSSSGTAVQPQHF. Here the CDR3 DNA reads TGTGCCACCAGCAGCTCGGGGACCGCAGTACAGCCCCAGCATTTT.

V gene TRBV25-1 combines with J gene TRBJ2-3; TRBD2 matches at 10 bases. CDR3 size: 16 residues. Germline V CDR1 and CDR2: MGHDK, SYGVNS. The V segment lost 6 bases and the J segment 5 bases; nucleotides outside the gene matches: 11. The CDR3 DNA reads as TGTGCCAGCAGCGAAACGAGCGGGGGGGAGGGAGATACGCAGTATTTT. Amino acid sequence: CASSETSGGEGDTQYF.

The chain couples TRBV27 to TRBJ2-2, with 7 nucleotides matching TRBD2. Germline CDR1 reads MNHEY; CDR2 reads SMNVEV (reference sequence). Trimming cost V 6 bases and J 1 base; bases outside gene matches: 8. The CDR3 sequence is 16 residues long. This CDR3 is CASSPVGTKNTGELFF. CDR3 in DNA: TGTGCCAGCAGCCCTGTCGGGACTAAGAACACCGGGGAGCTGTTTTTT.

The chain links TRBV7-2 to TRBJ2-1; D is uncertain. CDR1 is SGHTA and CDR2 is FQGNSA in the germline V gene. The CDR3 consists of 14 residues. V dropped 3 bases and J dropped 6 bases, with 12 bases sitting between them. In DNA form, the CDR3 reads TGTGCCAGCAGCTTTTACGGCCTGACCAATGAGCAGTTCTTC. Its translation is CASSFYGLTNEQFF.